This T cell receptor beta chain stems from a study of radiotherapy plus CTLA-4 blockade in lung cancer. In the study overall: Of the patients, about 17% showed objective responses and roughly 31% attained disease control.

The assay was immunoSEQ multiplex PCR, and TCRdb's table has in-frame clones only and misses some. This table holds around 80,000 clones, just under 75% found once. CDR1 SGHDN and CDR2 FVKESK come from the germline V gene. CDR3 size: 15 residues. The V and J ends lost 1 base and 6 bases respectively, with 15 bases between them. Participants had chemo-refractory metastatic non-small-cell lung cancer and were treated with focal radiation plus ipilimumab CTLA-4 blockade. The sequencing here drew on peripheral blood, taken from a patient treated with radiotherapy plus ipilimumab. This clonotype originated in a human donor with non-small cell lung cancer whose response to radiotherapy plus ipilimumab could not be evaluated. The V gene is TRBV14, the J gene TRBJ1-1; D unresolved. CDR3 sequence (DNA): TGTGCCAGCAGCCAAGTGGGCGGGCTGACCCCTGAAGCTTTCTTT. It yields the protein CASSQVGGLTPEAFF.